A single T cell receptor (beta chain) is shown here with its context. Sequenced by immunoSEQ multiplex PCR; TCRdb stores in-frame clones only, minus some. The table includes 95,000 to 130,000 clones, over 90% detected once. This sample is drawn from a study of control samples from healthy donors and cancer patients. The germline CDR1 and CDR2 sequences are WSHSY and SAAADI. This CDR3 comprises 13 residues. V lost 3 bases to trimming and J lost 4 bases, with 7 bases between them. The receptor comes from a man aged 25 to 40 in good health. The rearrangement uses TRBV10-2 and TRBJ1-5; D call uncertain. The source material was blood. CDR3 nucleotide sequence: TGCGCCAGCAGTGATTCGGGGAATCAGCCCCAGCATTTT. Its translation is CASSDSGNQPQHF.